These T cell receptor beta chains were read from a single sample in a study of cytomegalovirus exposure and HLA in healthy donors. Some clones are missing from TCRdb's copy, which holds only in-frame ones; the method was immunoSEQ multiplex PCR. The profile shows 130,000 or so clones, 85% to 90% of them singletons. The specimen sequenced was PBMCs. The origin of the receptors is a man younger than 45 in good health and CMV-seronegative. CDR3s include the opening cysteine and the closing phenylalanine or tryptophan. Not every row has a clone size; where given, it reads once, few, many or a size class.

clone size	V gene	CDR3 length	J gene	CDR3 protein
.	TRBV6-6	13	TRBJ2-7	CASSVRVWYEQYF
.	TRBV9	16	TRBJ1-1	CASSPTGGGLDTEAFF
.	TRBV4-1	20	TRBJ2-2	CASTFSTASGGTALTGELFF
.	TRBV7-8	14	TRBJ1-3	CASRSSGQGNTIYF
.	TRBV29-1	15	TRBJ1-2	CSVEAPGQRGYGYTF
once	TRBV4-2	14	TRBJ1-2	CASSQEVLSYGYTF
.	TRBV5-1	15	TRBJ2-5	CASSSGTSRKETQYF
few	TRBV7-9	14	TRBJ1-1	CASSLTGMNTEAFF
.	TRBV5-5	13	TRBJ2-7	CASSLTVSYEQYF
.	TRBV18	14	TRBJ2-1	CASSPLADHNEQFF
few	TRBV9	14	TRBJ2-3	CASSVERGPDTQYF
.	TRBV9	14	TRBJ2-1	CASSPTGGHNEQFF
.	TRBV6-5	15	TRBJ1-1	CASSYGQGLNTEAFF
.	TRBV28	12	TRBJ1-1	CASSLQNTEAFF
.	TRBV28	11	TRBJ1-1	CASTGNTEAFF
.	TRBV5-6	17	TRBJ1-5	CASSLGQGGYSNQPQHF
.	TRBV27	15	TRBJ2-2	CASSWGLADTGELFF
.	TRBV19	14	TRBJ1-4	CASIDRARDEKLFF
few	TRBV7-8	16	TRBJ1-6	CASSLANRGLSSPLHF
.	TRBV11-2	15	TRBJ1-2	CASSLVPGTNYGYTF
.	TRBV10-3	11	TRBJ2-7	CAITWGGEQYF
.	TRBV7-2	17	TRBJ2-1	CASSLNLAASGYNEQFF
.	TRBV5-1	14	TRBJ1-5	CASSLTDREGGQHF
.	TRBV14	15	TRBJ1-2	CASSQDVGDFYGYTF
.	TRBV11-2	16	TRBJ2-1	CASSPIWGGQYNEQFF
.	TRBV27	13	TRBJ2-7	CASKVFGTYEQYF
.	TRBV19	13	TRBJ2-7	CASSLIHKYEQYF
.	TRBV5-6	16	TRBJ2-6	CASSLRRASGANVLTF
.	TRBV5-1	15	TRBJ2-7	CASSLGGTGSYEQYF
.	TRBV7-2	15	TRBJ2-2	CASRLRTGFPGELFF
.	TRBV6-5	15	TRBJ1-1	CASSFRGLEDTEAFF
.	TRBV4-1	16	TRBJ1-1	CASSQGGPLMNTEAFF
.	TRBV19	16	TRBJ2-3	CASSILAGGRRDTQYF
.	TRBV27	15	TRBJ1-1	CASSLLQRVGTEAFF
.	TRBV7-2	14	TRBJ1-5	CASSPRTGGQPQHF
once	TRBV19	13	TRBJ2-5	CASSVHRKETQYF
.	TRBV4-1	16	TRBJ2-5	CASSQVRLQAQGAQYF